This T cell receptor beta chain was sequenced during a study of T-cell reconstitution after alpha-beta-depleted transplantation in children. Findings of the study overall: Some patients showed high day-60 TCRbeta diversity, which derived from surviving recipient T cells and thymic progenitors.

This clonotype was recorded many times. Its specificity is not known. V lost 7 bases to trimming and J lost 5 bases, with 17 bases between them. CDR3 length equals 14 residues. For TCRbeta, the library was prepared with unique molecular identifiers. One entry per CDR3 protein, called by TCRdb with MiXCR from the PCR reads. The sample has 200,000 to 300,000 distinct CDR3 sequences, around 7.5% seen once. This clonotype originated in a male patient younger than 18 who had a stem cell transplant for acute lymphoblastic leukemia, so the T cells may come from the graft donor. The chain couples TRBV12-3 or TRBV12-4 to TRBJ1-1; the D gene is possibly TRBD1 (5 bases). The sequencing here drew on PBMCs, mostly from graft donor cells, taken 180 days after TCRalphabeta/CD19-depleted stem cell transplant. The DNA for the CDR3 is TGTGCCAGCATCATGCGGGGACGGTTTACTGAAGCTTTCTTT. As protein: CASIMRGRFTEAFF.